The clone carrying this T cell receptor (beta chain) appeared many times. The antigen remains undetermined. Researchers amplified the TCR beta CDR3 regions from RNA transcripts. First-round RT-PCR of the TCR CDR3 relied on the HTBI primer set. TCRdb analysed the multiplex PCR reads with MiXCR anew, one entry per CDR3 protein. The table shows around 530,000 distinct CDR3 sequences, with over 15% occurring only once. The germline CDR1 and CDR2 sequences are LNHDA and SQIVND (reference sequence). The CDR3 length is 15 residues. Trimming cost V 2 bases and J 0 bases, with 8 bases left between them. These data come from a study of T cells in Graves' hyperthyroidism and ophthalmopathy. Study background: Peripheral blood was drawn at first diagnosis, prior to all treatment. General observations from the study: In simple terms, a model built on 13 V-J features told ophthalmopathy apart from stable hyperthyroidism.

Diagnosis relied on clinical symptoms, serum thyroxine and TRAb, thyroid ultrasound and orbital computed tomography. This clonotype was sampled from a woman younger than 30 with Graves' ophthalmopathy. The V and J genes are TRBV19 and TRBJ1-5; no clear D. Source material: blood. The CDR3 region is CASSIYPHSNQPQHF. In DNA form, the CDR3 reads TGTGCCAGTAGTATATACCCGCATAGCAATCAGCCCCAGCATTTT.